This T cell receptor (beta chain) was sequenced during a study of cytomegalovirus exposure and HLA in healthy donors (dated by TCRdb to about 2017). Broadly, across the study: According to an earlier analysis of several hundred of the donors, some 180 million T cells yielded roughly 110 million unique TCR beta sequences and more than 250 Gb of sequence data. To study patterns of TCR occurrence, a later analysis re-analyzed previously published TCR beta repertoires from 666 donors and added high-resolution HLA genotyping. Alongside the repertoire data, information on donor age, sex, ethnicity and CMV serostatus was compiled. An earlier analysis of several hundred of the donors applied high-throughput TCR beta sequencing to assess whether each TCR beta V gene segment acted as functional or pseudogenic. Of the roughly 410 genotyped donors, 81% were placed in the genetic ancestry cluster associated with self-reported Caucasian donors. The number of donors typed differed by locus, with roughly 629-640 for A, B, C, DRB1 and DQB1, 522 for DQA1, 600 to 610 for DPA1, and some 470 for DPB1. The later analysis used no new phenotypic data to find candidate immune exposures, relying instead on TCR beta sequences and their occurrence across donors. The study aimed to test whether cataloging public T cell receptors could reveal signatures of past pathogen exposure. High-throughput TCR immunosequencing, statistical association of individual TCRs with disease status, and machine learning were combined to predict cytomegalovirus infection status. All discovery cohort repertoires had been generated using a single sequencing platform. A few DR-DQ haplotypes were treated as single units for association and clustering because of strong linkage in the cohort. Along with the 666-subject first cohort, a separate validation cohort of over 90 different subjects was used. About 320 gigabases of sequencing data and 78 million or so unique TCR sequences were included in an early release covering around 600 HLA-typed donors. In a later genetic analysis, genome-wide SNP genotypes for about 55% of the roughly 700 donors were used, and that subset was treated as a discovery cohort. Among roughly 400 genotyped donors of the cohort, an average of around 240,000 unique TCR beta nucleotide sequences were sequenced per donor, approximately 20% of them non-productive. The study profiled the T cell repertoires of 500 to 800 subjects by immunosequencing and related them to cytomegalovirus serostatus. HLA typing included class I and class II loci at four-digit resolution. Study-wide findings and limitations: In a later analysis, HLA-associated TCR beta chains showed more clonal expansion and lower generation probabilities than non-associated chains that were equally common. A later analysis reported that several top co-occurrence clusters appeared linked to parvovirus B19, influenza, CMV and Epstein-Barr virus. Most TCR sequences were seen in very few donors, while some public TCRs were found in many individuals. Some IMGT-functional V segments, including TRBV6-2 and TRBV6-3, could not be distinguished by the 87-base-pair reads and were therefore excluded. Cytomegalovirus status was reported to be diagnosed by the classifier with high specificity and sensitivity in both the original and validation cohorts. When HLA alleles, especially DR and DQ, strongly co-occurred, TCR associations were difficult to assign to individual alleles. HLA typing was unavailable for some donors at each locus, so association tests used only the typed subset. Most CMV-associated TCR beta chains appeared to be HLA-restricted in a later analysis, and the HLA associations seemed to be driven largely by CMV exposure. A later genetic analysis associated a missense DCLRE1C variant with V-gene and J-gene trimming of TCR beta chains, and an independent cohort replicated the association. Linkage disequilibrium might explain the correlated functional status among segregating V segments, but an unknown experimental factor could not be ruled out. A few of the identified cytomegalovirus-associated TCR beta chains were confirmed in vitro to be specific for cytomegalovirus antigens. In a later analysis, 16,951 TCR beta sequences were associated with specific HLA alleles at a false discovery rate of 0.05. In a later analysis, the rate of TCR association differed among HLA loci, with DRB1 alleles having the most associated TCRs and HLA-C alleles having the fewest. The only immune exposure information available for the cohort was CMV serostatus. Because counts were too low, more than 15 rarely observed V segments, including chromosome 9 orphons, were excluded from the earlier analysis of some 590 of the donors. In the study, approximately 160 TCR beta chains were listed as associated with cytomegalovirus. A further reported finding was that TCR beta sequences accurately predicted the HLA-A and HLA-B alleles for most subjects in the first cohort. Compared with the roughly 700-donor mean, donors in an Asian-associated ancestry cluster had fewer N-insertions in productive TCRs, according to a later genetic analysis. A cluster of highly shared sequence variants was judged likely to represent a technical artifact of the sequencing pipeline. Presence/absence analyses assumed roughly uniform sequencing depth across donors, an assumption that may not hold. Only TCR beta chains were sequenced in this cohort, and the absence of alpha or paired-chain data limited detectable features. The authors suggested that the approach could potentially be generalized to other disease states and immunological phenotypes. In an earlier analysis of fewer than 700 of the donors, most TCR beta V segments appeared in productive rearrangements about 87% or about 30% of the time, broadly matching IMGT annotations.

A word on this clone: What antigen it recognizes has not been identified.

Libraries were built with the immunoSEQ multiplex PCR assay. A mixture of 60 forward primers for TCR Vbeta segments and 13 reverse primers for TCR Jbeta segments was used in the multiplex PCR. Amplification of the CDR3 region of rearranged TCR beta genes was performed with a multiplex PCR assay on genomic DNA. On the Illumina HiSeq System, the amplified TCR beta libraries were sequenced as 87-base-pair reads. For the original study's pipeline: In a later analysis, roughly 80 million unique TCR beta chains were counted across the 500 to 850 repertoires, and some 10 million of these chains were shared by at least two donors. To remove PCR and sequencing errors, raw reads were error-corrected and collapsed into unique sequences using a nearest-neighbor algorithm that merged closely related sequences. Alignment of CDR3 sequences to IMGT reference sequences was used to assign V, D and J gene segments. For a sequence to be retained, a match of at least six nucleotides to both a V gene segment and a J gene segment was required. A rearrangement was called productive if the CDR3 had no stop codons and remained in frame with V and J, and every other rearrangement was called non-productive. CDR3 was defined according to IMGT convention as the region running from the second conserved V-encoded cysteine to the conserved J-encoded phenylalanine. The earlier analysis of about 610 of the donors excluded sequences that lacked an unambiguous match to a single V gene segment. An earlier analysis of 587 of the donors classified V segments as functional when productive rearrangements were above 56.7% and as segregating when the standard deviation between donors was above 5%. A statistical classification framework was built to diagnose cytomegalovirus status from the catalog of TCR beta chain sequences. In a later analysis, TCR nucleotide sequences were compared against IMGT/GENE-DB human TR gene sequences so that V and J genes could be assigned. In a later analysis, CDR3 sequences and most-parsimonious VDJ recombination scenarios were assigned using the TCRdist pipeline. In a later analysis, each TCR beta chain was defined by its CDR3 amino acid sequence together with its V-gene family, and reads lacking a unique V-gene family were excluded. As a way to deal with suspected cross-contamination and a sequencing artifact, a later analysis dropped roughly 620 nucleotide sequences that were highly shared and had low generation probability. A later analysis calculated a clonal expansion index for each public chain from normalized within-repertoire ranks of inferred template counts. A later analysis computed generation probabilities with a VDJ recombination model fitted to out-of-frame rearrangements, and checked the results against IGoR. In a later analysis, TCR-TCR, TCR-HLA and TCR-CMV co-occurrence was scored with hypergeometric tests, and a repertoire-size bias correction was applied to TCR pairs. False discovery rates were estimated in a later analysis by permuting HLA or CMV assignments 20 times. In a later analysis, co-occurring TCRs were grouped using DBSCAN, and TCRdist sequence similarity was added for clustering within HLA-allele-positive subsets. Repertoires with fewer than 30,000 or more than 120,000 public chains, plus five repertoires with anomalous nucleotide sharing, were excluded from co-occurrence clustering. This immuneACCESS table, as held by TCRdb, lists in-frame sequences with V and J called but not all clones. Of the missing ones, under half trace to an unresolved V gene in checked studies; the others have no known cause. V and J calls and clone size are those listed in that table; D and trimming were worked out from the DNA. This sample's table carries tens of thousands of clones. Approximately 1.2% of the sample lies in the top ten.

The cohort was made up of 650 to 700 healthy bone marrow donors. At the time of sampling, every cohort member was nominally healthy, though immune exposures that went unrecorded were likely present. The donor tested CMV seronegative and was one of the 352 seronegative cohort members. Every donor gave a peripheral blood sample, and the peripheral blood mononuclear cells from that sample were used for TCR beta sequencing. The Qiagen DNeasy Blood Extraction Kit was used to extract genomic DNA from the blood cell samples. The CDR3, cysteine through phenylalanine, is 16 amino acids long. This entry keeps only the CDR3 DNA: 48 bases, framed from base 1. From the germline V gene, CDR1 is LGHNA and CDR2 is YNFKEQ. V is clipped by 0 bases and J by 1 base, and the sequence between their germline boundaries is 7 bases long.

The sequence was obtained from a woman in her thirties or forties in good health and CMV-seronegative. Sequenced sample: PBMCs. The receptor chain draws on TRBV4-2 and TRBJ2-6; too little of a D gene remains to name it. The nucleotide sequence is TGTGCCAGCAGCCAAGATAAGAGATCTGGGGCCAACGTCCTGACTTTC. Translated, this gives CASSQDKRSGANVLTF.